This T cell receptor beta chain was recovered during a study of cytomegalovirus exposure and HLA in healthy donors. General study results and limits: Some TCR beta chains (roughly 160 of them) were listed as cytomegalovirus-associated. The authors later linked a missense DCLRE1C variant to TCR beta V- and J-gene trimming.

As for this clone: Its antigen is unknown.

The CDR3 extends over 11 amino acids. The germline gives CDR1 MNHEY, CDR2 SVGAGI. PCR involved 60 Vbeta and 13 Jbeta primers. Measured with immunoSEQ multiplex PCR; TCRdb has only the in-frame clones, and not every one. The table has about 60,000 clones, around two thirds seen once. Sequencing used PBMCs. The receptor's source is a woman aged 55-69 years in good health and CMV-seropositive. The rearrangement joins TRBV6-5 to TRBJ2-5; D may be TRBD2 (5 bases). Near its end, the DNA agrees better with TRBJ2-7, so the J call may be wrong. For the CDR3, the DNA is TGTGTCTCGGGGAGCTCCTACGAGCAGTACTTC. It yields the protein CVSGSSYEQYF.